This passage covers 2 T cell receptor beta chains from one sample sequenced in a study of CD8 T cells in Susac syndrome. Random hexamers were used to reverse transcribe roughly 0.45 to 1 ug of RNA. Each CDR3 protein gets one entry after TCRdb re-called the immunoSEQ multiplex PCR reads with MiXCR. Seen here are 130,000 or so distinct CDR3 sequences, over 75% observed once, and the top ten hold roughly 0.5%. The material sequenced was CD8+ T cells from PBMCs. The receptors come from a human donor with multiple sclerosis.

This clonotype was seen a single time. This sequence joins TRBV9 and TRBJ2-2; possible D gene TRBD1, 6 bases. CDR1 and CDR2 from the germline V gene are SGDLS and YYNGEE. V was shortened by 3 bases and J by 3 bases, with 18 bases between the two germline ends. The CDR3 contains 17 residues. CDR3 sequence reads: CASSGHYLQGDTGELFF. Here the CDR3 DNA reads TGTGCCAGCAGCGGACACTACTTACAGGGAGACACCGGGGAGCTGTTTTTT.

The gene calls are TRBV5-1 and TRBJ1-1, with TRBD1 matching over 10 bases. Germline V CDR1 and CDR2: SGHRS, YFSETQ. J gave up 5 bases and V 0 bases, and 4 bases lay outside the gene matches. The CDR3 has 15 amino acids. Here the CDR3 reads CASSLGTGGFTEAFF. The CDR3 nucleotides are TGCGCCAGCAGCTTGGGGACAGGGGGTTTTACTGAAGCTTTCTTT.